This T cell receptor beta chain was identified in a study of blood T cell repertoires in COVID-19. About the study: Some COVID-19 samples were acute and others convalescent; all came from the United States, Italy and Spain.

In the study's own analysis: From reference gene primer amplification, estimates of nucleated cell counts were derived. Clones were sequenced by immunoSEQ multiplex PCR, and TCRdb holds only the in-frame ones, with some missing. Clone size and V and J calls were adopted from that table, with D and trimming inferred from the DNA. Seen here are 300,000 to 400,000 clones, 87% observed once, and the top ten hold roughly 1%. The germline V gene has CDR1 SGHDT and CDR2 YYEEEE. CDR3 length: 17 amino acids. V gave up 0 bases and J gave up 5 bases; unmatched junction bases: 8. Participants came from about 24 US areas, aged roughly 18 to 95 years. Cohort 3 recovered donors had two negative PCRs, clearance, or symptom resolution.

The chain recombines TRBV5-6 with TRBJ2-5; TRBD2 agrees at 12 bases. This clonotype was obtained from a woman aged 30 to 39 who had recovered from COVID-19. The specimen was PBMCs or T cells enriched from blood (not recorded which). The CDR3, as DNA: TGTGCCAGCAGCTTGGAACTAGCGGGGGGTGAGCTGGAGACCCAGTACTTC. Its translation: CASSLELAGGELETQYF.